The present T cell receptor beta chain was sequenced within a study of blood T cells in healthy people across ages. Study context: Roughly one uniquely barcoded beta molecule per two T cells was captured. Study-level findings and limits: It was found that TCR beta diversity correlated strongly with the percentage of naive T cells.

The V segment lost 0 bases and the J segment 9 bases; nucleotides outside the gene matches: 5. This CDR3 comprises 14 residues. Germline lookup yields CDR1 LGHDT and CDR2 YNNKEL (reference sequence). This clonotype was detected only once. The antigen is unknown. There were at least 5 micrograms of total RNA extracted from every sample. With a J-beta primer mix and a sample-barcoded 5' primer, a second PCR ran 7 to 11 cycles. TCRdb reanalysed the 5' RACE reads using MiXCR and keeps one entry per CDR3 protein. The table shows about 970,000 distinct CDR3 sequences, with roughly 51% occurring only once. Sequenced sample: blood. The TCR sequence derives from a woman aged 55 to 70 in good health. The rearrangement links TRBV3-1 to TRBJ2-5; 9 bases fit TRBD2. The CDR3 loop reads CASSQDLSSGAQYF. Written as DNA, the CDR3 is TGTGCCAGCAGCCAAGATCTTTCTAGCGGGGCCCAGTACTTC.